These 10 T cell receptor beta chains came from one sample sequenced in a study of blood T cell repertoires in COVID-19. The data were produced by immunoSEQ multiplex PCR, yet TCRdb's version contains in-frame clones alone and is incomplete. The data show roughly 300,000 clones, around 90% seen once. Specimen: PBMCs or T cells enriched from blood (not recorded which). Receptors were obtained from a woman aged 25 to 39 who had recovered from COVID-19.

This clone is a singleton in its sample. The CDR3 spells CSVSYRGEAQYF. The CDR3, as DNA: TGCAGCGTTTCCTACAGGGGAGAGGCGCAGTATTTT. The genes are TRBV29-1 and TRBJ2-3; 7 positions match TRBD1. The length of the CDR3 is 12 residues. Germline loops: CDR1 SQVTM, CDR2 ANQGSEA. Losses at the gene ends were 5 bases for V and 10 bases for J; bases not matched to a gene: 9.

This clone occurred once. The chain is built from TRBV6-2 or TRBV6-3 and TRBJ2-2; 12 bases map to TRBD2. The CDR3 length is 17 residues. Germline V gives CDR1 MNHEY, CDR2 SVGEGT. Trimming removed 0 bases from V and 3 bases from J; junction bases left unmatched: 2. Here the CDR3 reads CASSYSLAGGDTGELFF. The CDR3 nucleotides read TGTGCCAGCAGTTACTCTCTAGCGGGAGGGGACACCGGGGAGCTGTTTTTT.

The chain employs TRBV30 and TRBJ2-7; TRBD2 matches at 7 bases. The germline CDR1 and CDR2 sequences are GTSNPN and SVGIG (reference sequence). After removal of 3 bases from V and 3 bases from J, the junction contained 8 bases not matched to a gene. The CDR3 has 14 amino acids. DNA of the CDR3: TGTGCCTGGAGAGGATCCCTAGCGGTCTACGAGCAGTACTTC. This sequence encodes CAWRGSLAVYEQYF.

The chain links TRBV19 to TRBJ1-1; 8 bases are a match to TRBD1. Trimming took 7 bases from V and 1 from J; bases not matched to a gene: 2. The length of the CDR3 is 13 residues. Germline lookup yields CDR1 LNHDA and CDR2 SQIVND (reference sequence). The CDR3 sequence: CASTQGANTEAFF. In DNA form, the CDR3 reads TGTGCCAGTACCCAGGGGGCGAACACTGAAGCTTTCTTT.

V and J are TRBV5-6 and TRBJ2-1; D gene unclear. Trimming removed 1 base from V and 9 bases from J, with 20 bases in between. The CDR3 covers 16 residues. Germline V gives CDR1 SGHDT, CDR2 YYEEEE. CDR3 in DNA: TGTGCCAGCAGCTTGTATCTATTTGGTCCGGCTAGTGAGCAGTTCTTC. Amino acid sequence: CASSLYLFGPASEQFF.

This rearrangement joins TRBV6-1 to TRBJ1-5, with a possible D match to TRBD1 (6 bases). The CDR3 is made up of 15 amino acids. The V and J ends lost 3 bases and 4 bases respectively, with 13 bases between them. Germline CDR1 is MNHNS and CDR2 is SASEGT. CDR3 region: CASSDLTGPNQPQHF. The CDR3, as DNA: TGTGCCAGCAGTGATCTGACAGGTCCTAATCAGCCCCAGCATTTT.

This chain connects TRBV10-3 to TRBJ2-3; the match to TRBD1 covers 9 bases. CDR1 is ENHRY and CDR2 is SYGVKD in the germline V gene. The V segment lost 3 bases and the J segment 1 base; nucleotides outside the gene matches: 5. The CDR3 is made up of 16 amino acids. CDR3 loop: CAISEGTGLGTDTQYF. In DNA, the CDR3 is TGTGCCATCAGTGAAGGGACAGGGTTGGGCACAGATACGCAGTATTTT.

The CDR3 reads CASSLVGRQGGKEKLFF. DNA for the CDR3: TGTGCCAGCAGTTTAGTCGGAAGACAGGGTGGGAAGGAAAAACTGTTTTTT. The V call is TRBV28, the J call TRBJ1-4; 7 bases agree with TRBD1. V gave up 2 bases and J gave up 8 bases; unmatched junction bases: 14. The CDR3 length is 17 residues. Germline-derived CDR1 and CDR2 are MDHEN and SYDVKM. Variable domain in full (rest from reference TRBV28 and TRBJ1-4): DVKVTQSSRYLVKRTGEKVFLECVQDMDHENMFWYRQDPGLGLRLIYFSYDVKMKEKGDIPEGYSVSREKKERFSLILESASTNQTSMYLCASSLVGRQGGKEKLFFGSGTQLSVL.

The sample holds one count of this clone. The chain is built from TRBV19 and TRBJ1-5; D gene uncertain. Germline CDR1 LNHDA, CDR2 SQIVND (reference sequence). The CDR3 is 17 amino acids. The ends were cut back, 6 bases at V and 4 bases at J, with 22 bases in the middle. CDR3 sequence (DNA): TGTGCCAGTAGCATTAAGCTGTCGTCCCACCTAAATCAGCCCCAGCATTTT. Its protein product is CASSIKLSSHLNQPQHF.

This sequence joins TRBV7-6 and TRBJ1-6, with a possible D match to TRBD1 (6 bases). Trimming took off 5 bases at V and 5 bases at J, with 13 bases between the two ends. The CDR3 runs 15 residues. CDR1 and CDR2 from the germline V gene are SGHVS and FNYEAQ. The CDR3 is CASSPGTLDNSPLHF. CDR3 in DNA: TGTGCCAGCAGCCCAGGGACACTAGATAATTCACCCCTCCACTTT.